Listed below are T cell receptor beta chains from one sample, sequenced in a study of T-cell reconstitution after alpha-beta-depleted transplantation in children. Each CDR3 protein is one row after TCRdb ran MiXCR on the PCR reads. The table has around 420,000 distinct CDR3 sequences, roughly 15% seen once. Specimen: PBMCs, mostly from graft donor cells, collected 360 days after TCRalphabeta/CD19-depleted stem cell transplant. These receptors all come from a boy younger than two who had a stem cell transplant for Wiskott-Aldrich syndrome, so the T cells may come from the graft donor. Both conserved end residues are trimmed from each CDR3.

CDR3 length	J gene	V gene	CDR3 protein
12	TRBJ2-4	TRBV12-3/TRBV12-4	ASSYRDRDIIQY
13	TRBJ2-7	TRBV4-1	ASSQAVGLRYEQY
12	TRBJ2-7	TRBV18	ASSPLQGSYEQY
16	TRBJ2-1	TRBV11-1	ASSPPKGSGSPYNEQF
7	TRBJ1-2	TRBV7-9	AIRNGYT
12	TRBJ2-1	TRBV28	ASSPLPTRDEQF
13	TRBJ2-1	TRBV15	ATSRDGRVYNEQF
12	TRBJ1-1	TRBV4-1	ASIDRAEGTEAF
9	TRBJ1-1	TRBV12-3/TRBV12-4	ASRSVTEAF
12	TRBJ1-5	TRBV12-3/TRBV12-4	ASSWRQPNQPQH
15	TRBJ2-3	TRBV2	ASGDDLGQSRTDTQY
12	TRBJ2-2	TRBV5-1	ASSLDFFTGELF
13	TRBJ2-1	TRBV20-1	SAREAGWPLIEQF
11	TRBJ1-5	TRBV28	ASRGQAYRPQH
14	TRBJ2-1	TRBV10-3	AIRARTSGAYNEQF
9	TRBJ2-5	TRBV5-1	ASSLGPAQY
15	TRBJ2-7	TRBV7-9	ASSLARTGLHSYEQY
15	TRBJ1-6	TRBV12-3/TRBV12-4	ASSQPGTGPDNSPLH
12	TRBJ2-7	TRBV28	ASSYPTDRDEQY
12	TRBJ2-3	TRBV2	ASPRKVGAGSQY
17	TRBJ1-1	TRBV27	ASSPSGTAAKPMNTEAF
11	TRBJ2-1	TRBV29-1	SAEGQGAGEQF
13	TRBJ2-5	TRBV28	ASSLMAGGRGTQY
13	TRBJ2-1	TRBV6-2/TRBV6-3	ASSRTSLRHNEQF
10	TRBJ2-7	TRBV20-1	SARTLANEQY
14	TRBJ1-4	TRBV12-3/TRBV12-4	ASSSYRTGTNEKLF